One sample yielded the 4 T cell receptor beta chains listed below, sequenced in a study of T cell responses to AZD1222 COVID-19 vaccine. Assay: immunoSEQ multiplex PCR; the TCRdb copy retains only in-frame clones and omits some. This table has roughly 150,000 clones, nearly 95% appearing once. Sample: peripheral blood, taken on day 0 of AZD1222 vaccination. The receptor set was obtained from an adult in good health.

The V and J genes are TRBV15 and TRBJ2-1; 7 positions agree with TRBD2. The V gene end was trimmed by 0 bases and the J gene end by 7 bases; junction bases not matched to a gene: 3. Germline V gene data show CDR1 as LNHNV and CDR2 as YYDKDF (reference sequence). The CDR3 length is 14 residues. As DNA, the CDR3 is TGTGCCACCAGCAGAGATGCTAGCGGAAATGAGCAGTTCTTC. It specifies CATSRDASGNEQFF.

The chain combines TRBV6-2 or TRBV6-3 with TRBJ2-7, with D possibly matching TRBD1 (5 bases). V was cut by 2 bases and J by 4 bases, with 6 bases left in between. Germline V gene lookup returns CDR1 MNHEY and CDR2 SVGEGT. This CDR3 has 12 amino acids. CDR3 in amino acids: CASSYQGYEQYF. The CDR3 nucleotides read TGTGCCAGCAGTTACCAGGGTTACGAGCAGTACTTC.

This rearrangement joins TRBV27 to TRBJ1-2, with unresolved D. Germline-derived CDR1 and CDR2 are MNHEY and SMNVEV (reference sequence). Deletions cut 4 bases from V and 8 bases from J, with 14 bases between. CDR3 length equals 13 residues. CDR3 DNA sequence: TGTGCCAGCAGTTCGGACCCGACCCGGGGCTACACCTTC. Its translation is CASSSDPTRGYTF.

The chain joins TRBV10-1 to TRBJ2-7; 13 positions agree with TRBD2. The V gene end was trimmed by 3 bases and the J gene end by 3 bases; junction bases not matched to a gene: 5. The CDR3 is 16 amino acids. Germline loops: CDR1 WNHNN, CDR2 SYGVQD (reference sequence). As DNA, the CDR3 is TGCGCCAGCAGTGACCTAGGGACTAGCGGGAACTACGAGCAGTACTTC. Translating gives CASSDLGTSGNYEQYF.